A single sample gave rise to the 14 T cell receptor beta chains below, sequenced in a study of OX40 agonist ivuxolimab in advanced cancers. Sequencing was performed with immunoSEQ multiplex PCR; in TCRdb, only in-frame clones are kept and a portion is missing. The repertoire consists of tens of thousands of clones, with roughly 90% occurring once and the leading ten covering 15% to 20%. The input for sequencing was CD4+ or CD8+ T cells sorted from blood, taken in a trial of the OX40 agonist ivuxolimab. These TCRs come from an adult with an advanced solid tumor such as melanoma, head and neck, liver or kidney cancer.

V and J are TRBV6-6 and TRBJ1-3, with D possibly matching TRBD1 (5 bases). The ends were cut back, 0 bases at V and 1 base at J, with 10 bases in the middle. The length of the CDR3 is 16 residues. Germline CDR1 reads MNHNY; CDR2 reads SVGAGI (reference sequence). The CDR3 reads CASSYSPTESGNTIYF. The CDR3 coding sequence is TGTGCCAGCAGTTACTCTCCGACAGAATCTGGAAACACCATATATTTT.

This chain connects TRBV6-5 to TRBJ1-1; D call uncertain. V was clipped by 5 bases and J by 11 bases, with 15 bases between them. CDR3 size: 12 residues. The germline V gene has CDR1 MNHEY and CDR2 SVGAGI. The CDR3 here is CASSLQEGDAFF. The CDR3 DNA reads TGTGCCAGCAGTCTCCAGGAGGGAGATGCTTTCTTT.

The rearrangement uses TRBV4-1 and TRBJ2-1, with no clear D. CDR3 length equals 13 residues. The V gene lost 0 bases and the J gene lost 4 bases, with 4 bases spanning the gap. CDR1 is MGHRA, CDR2 YSYEKL, per germline. The CDR3 DNA reads TGCGCCAGCAGCCAAGACGGTTACAATGAGCAGTTCTTC. It translates to CASSQDGYNEQFF.

The chain links TRBV27 to TRBJ1-5; tentative D call: TRBD1 (5 bases). Trimming took off 4 bases at V and 7 bases at J, with 11 bases between the two ends. In germline, CDR1 is MNHEY, CDR2 SMNVEV (reference sequence). The CDR3 contains 13 residues. The CDR3 reads CASSWQGGQPQHF. The CDR3 DNA reads as TGTGCCAGCAGTTGGCAGGGCGGACAGCCCCAGCATTTT.

The rearrangement links TRBV5-1 to TRBJ2-3; a weak D match, TRBD1 (6 bases). From germline, CDR1 is SGHRS and CDR2 YFSETQ. This CDR3 is 17 amino acids long. V lost 0 bases to trimming and J lost 3 bases, with 17 bases between them. This CDR3 reads CASSLEGGGRGTDTQYF. CDR3 in DNA: TGCGCCAGCAGCTTGGAGGGTGGCGGAAGGGGGACAGATACGCAGTATTTT. Full variable domain (rest looked up from reference TRBV5-1 and TRBJ2-3): KAGVTQTPRYLIKTRGQQVTLSCSPISGHRSVSWYQQTPGQGLQFLFEYFSETQRNKGNFPGRFSGRQFSNSRSEMNVSTLELGDSALYLCASSLEGGGRGTDTQYFGPGTRLTVL.

The chain uses TRBV9 and TRBJ2-1; 7 bases match TRBD1. Germline-derived CDR1 and CDR2 are SGDLS and YYNGEE. V lost 3 bases, J lost 1 base, and 4 bases stayed unmatched. This CDR3 is 15 amino acids long. The CDR3 region has the DNA TGTGCCAGCAGCGCCGAGACAGGGTCCTACAATGAGCAGTTCTTC. It yields the protein CASSAETGSYNEQFF.

The V gene is TRBV6-1, the J gene TRBJ2-5; 10 nucleotides match TRBD2. J was trimmed by 4 bases and V by 6 bases; bases with no gene match: 8. CDR1 is MNHNS, CDR2 SASEGT, per germline. The CDR3 is 15 amino acids. In DNA, the CDR3 is TGTGCCAGCAGCACACTAGCGGGGTTGTTAGAGACCCAGTACTTC. Protein product: CASSTLAGLLETQYF.

J is TRBJ1-2 and V is TRBV6-5; tentatively, D is TRBD1 (5 bases). This CDR3 has 14 amino acids. Germline CDR1 reads MNHEY; CDR2 reads SVGAGI. Between the trimmed V and J ends, which lost 2 bases and 3 bases, there was a span of 10 bases. The CDR3 sequence: CASSYAGPDYGYTF. The CDR3 DNA follows: TGTGCCAGCAGTTACGCGGGACCGGACTATGGCTACACCTTC.

This clone was observed once. The V and J genes are TRBV6-5 and TRBJ1-1, with D hard to call. The V gene lost 6 bases and the J gene lost 1 base, with 12 bases spanning the gap. The CDR3 has 14 amino acids. Per germline, CDR1 MNHEY and CDR2 SVGAGI. CDR3 sequence (DNA): TGTGCCAGCAGCCCCTTTGGAGGGAACACTGAAGCTTTCTTT. Translating it yields CASSPFGGNTEAFF.

The chain carries TRBV27 and TRBJ1-1; TRBD1 is a possible D gene (5 bases). This CDR3 spans 13 amino acids. From germline, CDR1 is MNHEY and CDR2 SMNVEV (reference sequence). The V end was cut by 6 bases, the J end by 1 base, with 9 bases between. Here the CDR3 DNA reads TGTGCCAGCAGACGGGGGACGAACACTGAAGCTTTCTTT. It translates to CASRRGTNTEAFF.

The chain is built from TRBV28 and TRBJ1-5; 7 bases align to TRBD1. The length of the CDR3 is 15 residues. From germline, CDR1 is MDHEN and CDR2 SYDVKM. V lost 5 bases and J lost 3; bases outside the gene matches: 7. The chain's CDR3 is CASSITDRDNQPQHF. CDR3 DNA: TGTGCCAGCAGTATAACCGACAGGGACAATCAGCCCCAGCATTTT.

With regard to this clone: Additional DNA sequences in this sample encode the identical CDR3. This chain links TRBV6-5 with TRBJ1-1; weak D call: TRBD1 (5 bases). V was clipped by 0 bases and J by 4 bases, with 9 bases between them. The length of the CDR3 is 14 residues. Germline V gene sequence: CDR1 MNHEY, CDR2 SVGAGI. DNA for the CDR3: TGTGCCAGCAGTTACTCTCAGGGTGGCACTGAAGCTTTCTTT. Amino acid sequence: CASSYSQGGTEAFF.

This clone occurred once. This chain links TRBV2 with TRBJ2-5, with D perhaps TRBD1 (7 bases). V lost 6 bases, J lost 5 bases, and 19 bases lay in between. The CDR3 runs 15 residues. Germline CDR1 SNHLY, CDR2 FYNNEI. This CDR3 reads CASSAGQNKGETQYF. CDR3 bases: TGTGCCAGCAGCGCGGGACAGAACAAGGGGGAGACCCAGTACTTC.

The CDR3, as DNA: TGTGCCAGCAGCTTAGGAGGCGGCCAAGAGACCCAGTACTTC. Translation: CASSLGGGQETQYF. V usage is TRBV7-7 and J usage is TRBJ2-5; D unresolved. CDR1 and CDR2 from the germline V gene are SSHAT and FNYEAQ (reference sequence). CDR3 length: 14 amino acids. The germline V and J ends were trimmed by 1 base and 1 base, with 7 bases remaining between them.